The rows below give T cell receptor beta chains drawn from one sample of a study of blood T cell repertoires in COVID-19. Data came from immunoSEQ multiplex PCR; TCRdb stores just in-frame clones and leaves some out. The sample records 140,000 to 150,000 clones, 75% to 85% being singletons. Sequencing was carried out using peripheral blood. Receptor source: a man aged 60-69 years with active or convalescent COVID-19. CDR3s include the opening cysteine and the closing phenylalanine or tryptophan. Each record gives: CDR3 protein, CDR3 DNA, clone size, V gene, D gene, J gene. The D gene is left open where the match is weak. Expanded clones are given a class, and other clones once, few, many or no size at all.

CASSPPGGNQPQHF TGTGCCAGCTCCCCACCGGGGGGGAATCAGCCCCAGCATTTT . TRBV18 . TRBJ1-5
CASSKEGVNNEQFF TGTGCCAGTAGTAAGGAAGGGGTTAACAATGAGCAGTTCTTC once TRBV19 . TRBJ2-1
CASSSTGGTASNQPQHF TGTGCCAGCAGTTCTACGGGGGGGACAGCAAGCAATCAGCCCCAGCATTTT . TRBV6-2/TRBV6-3 TRBD1 TRBJ1-5
CASSIDRDNQPQHF TGTGCCAGTAGTATCGACAGGGACAATCAGCCCCAGCATTTT . TRBV19 TRBD1 TRBJ1-5
CASSHGPSIFRRETQYF TGTGCCAGCAGTCACGGTCCTAGTATCTTCAGGAGGGAGACCCAGTACTTC . TRBV6-2/TRBV6-3 . TRBJ2-5
CASSRRPGNPGGNNEQFF TGTGCCAGCAGCCGAAGGCCCGGGAATCCAGGTGGGAACAATGAGCAGTTCTTC . TRBV7-6 . TRBJ2-1
CASSLAGQLHYGYTF TGCGCCAGCAGCCTCGCGGGACAGCTTCACTATGGCTACACCTTC . TRBV5-1 TRBD1 TRBJ1-2
CSAWTAMNTEAFF TGCAGCGCCTGGACAGCCATGAACACTGAAGCTTTCTTT once TRBV29-1 . TRBJ1-1
CASSQGGLRANEKLFF TGCGCCAGCAGCCAAGGAGGGTTGAGGGCTAATGAAAAACTGTTTTTT . TRBV4-3 . TRBJ1-4
CASSLVQLNSYNEQFF TGCGCCAGCAGCTTGGTACAGCTTAACTCCTACAATGAGCAGTTCTTC . TRBV5-1 . TRBJ2-1
CASSETNTGELFF TGTGCCAGCAGCGAGACAAACACCGGGGAGCTGTTTTTT . TRBV7-9 . TRBJ2-2
CASRARTGSNTGELFF TGTGCCAGCAGGGCTCGGACAGGCTCGAACACCGGGGAGCTGTTTTTT . TRBV6-6 TRBD1 TRBJ2-2
CASSFGGGETQYF TGTGCCAGCAGCTTCGGAGGAGGAGAGACCCAGTACTTC . TRBV11-3 . TRBJ2-5
CASTTFSRGGNQPQHF TGTGCCAGCACTACTTTCTCTAGGGGAGGGAATCAGCCCCAGCATTTT . TRBV27 . TRBJ1-5
CASSLALSNQPQHF TGTGCCAGCAGCTTAGCTCTGAGCAATCAGCCCCAGCATTTT . TRBV7-2 . TRBJ1-5
CASSLEPEPSKNIQYF TGTGCCAGCAGCTTAGAACCCGAGCCGAGCAAAAACATTCAGTACTTC few TRBV7-2 . TRBJ2-4